The 14 T cell receptor beta chains presented below share a single source sample, sequenced in a study of shared clonotypes between healthy human individuals. TCRdb's table, derived via immunoSEQ multiplex PCR, lists solely in-frame clones and lacks some. The table lists 2 million to 2.5 million clones, about 90% of them singletons. Sequenced sample: naive CD4+ T cells from PBMCs. Subset denoted: CD45RA+ positively selected. The receptor source for this set is a man aged 18 to 30 in good health. Some clones in this sample may be carry-over from other donors' samples.

The rearrangement links TRBV19 to TRBJ1-2; the D is unclear. V lost 7 bases and J lost 8, with 11 bases in between. The germline CDR1 and CDR2 sequences are LNHDA and SQIVND (reference sequence). CDR3 length: 11 residues. The CDR3 bases are TGTGCCAGTAAGGTCGCCCGAGGCTACACCTTC. It is translated as CASKVARGYTF.

The chain combines TRBV19 with TRBJ1-1; weak D call: TRBD1 (6 bases). The V and J ends lost 3 bases and 6 bases respectively, with 14 bases between them. The CDR3 is 14 residues long. Germline lookup yields CDR1 LNHDA and CDR2 SQIVND (reference sequence). The CDR3 bases are TGTGCCAGTAGTATCTACCAGGGGAGCCCTGAAGCTTTCTTT. Translated: CASSIYQGSPEAFF.

V and J are TRBV4-1 and TRBJ1-5; D is possibly TRBD1 (5 bases). The CDR3 runs 15 residues. Between the trimmed V and J ends, which lost 4 bases and 1 base, there was a span of 11 bases. The germline CDR1 and CDR2 sequences are MGHRA and YSYEKL. The chain's CDR3 is CASSPHRDSNQPQHF. For the CDR3, the DNA is TGCGCCAGCAGCCCGCACCGGGACAGCAATCAGCCCCAGCATTTT.

The V and J genes are TRBV6-1 and TRBJ2-2; perhaps TRBD2 as D (6 bases). Germline V lookup: CDR1 MNHNS, CDR2 SASEGT. Trimming pared 6 bases from V and 5 bases from J, leaving 16 bases between. The CDR3 length is 15 residues. The CDR3 region is CASRAEGGSTGELFF. The CDR3 nucleotides read TGTGCCAGCAGAGCGGAGGGTGGGAGTACCGGGGAGCTGTTTTTT.

The chain joins TRBV5-1 to TRBJ2-2; TRBD2 might be the D (6 bases). V was trimmed by 0 bases and J by 3 bases, leaving 12 bases between them. The CDR3 extends over 16 amino acids. The germline CDR1 and CDR2 sequences are SGHRS and YFSETQ. The CDR3 sequence is CASSLAGVSDTGELFF. In nucleotides, the CDR3 is TGCGCCAGCAGCTTGGCGGGAGTGTCTGACACCGGGGAGCTGTTTTTT.

The genes are TRBV6-6 and TRBJ2-7; no clear D gene. Germline lookup yields CDR1 MNHNY and CDR2 SVGAGI (reference sequence). The CDR3 has 8 amino acids. Trimming pared 5 bases from V and 9 bases from J, leaving 2 bases between. Here the CDR3 reads CASSVQYF. For the CDR3, the DNA is TGTGCCAGCAGTGTGCAGTACTTC.

The chain employs TRBV5-4 and TRBJ1-3, with D tentatively TRBD1 (5 bases). This CDR3 has 15 amino acids. V lost 4 bases and J lost 2, with 13 bases in between. Per germline, CDR1 SGHNT and CDR2 YYREEE (reference sequence). DNA for the CDR3: TGTGCCAGCAGCCGCGGGGGGGGGACTGGAAACACCATATATTTT. It translates to CASSRGGGTGNTIYF.

This chain connects TRBV10-3 to TRBJ2-1; the D is unclear. CDR3 size: 12 residues. Trimming stripped 0 bases from V and 15 bases from J, with 12 bases between. Germline V gives CDR1 ENHRY, CDR2 SYGVKD. CDR3 sequence: CAISESPGWGFF. The CDR3 DNA reads TGTGCCATCAGTGAGTCCCCAGGCTGGGGGTTCTTC.

This chain joins TRBV23-1 and TRBJ1-5; possibly TRBD1 for D (6 bases). TRBV23-1 is an ORF for which the function is uncertain. This CDR3 comprises 18 residues. Trimming left V 0 bases short and J 12 bases short, with 27 bases between. For the CDR3, the DNA is TGCGCCAGCAGTCAATCAGCAGAGAACAGGGTGGGTCTGGATCTCCAGCATTTT. Its protein product is CASSQSAENRVGLDLQHF.

V gene TRBV11-3 combines with J gene TRBJ2-7, with 7 bases lining up with TRBD1. This CDR3 spans 13 amino acids. Germline V gene sequence: CDR1 SGHNT, CDR2 YENEEA. V shed 5 bases, J shed 3 bases, and the junction held 4 bases outside the gene matches. CDR3 sequence reads: CASSRGQNYEQYF. CDR3 bases: TGTGCCAGCAGCCGGGGACAGAACTACGAGCAGTACTTC.

The J gene is TRBJ1-1, the V gene TRBV4-1; D is uncertain. This CDR3 is built from 17 residues. Germline values: CDR1 MGHRA, CDR2 YSYEKL. Trimming left V 1 base short and J 0 bases short, with 15 bases between. CDR3 amino acids: CASSQGQRISMNTEAFF. For the CDR3, the DNA is TGCGCCAGCAGCCAAGGGCAGCGGATTTCAATGAACACTGAAGCTTTCTTT.

The chain combines TRBV5-4 with TRBJ2-7, with D uncertain. Trimming took 3 bases from V and 2 from J, leaving 9 bases between them. This CDR3 region has 13 residues. Germline V gene lookup returns CDR1 SGHNT and CDR2 YYREEE (reference sequence). The CDR3 protein is CASSSIYTYEQYF. The CDR3, as DNA: TGTGCCAGCAGCTCGATTTATACCTACGAGCAGTACTTC.

The V gene is TRBV2, the J gene TRBJ1-5, with D uncertain. The CDR3 runs to 14 residues. Trimming shortened V by 0 bases and J by 5 bases, and 8 bases separated the two germline ends. Germline V lookup: CDR1 SNHLY, CDR2 FYNNEI. CDR3 sequence: CASSEAQQDQPQHF. CDR3 in DNA: TGTGCCAGCAGTGAAGCACAGCAAGATCAGCCCCAGCATTTT. Full variable domain (outside the CDR3, taken from reference TRBV2 and TRBJ1-5): EPEVTQTPSHQVTQMGQEVILRCVPISNHLYFYWYRQILGQKVEFLVSFYNNEISEKSEIFDDQFSVERPDGSNFTLKIRSTKLEDSAMYFCASSEAQQDQPQHFGDGTRLSIL.

The chain uses TRBV15 and TRBJ2-1; D might be TRBD2 (6 bases). CDR3 length: 14 amino acids. The V gene's germline CDR1 is LNHNV and CDR2 YYDKDF (reference sequence). V was shortened by 3 bases and J by 10 bases, with 16 bases between the two germline ends. The CDR3 DNA is TGTGCCACCAGCAGGGTGGGAGGTCTACAGGAGCAGTTCTTC. It encodes CATSRVGGLQEQFF.